This entry lists 31 T cell receptor beta chains sequenced from one sample in a study of T cells after yellow fever vaccination (dated by TCRdb to about 2019). This specimen's treatment or condition label, per the study, means: live attenuated yellow fever vaccine strain. The library was obtained by 5' RACE. Reads for this sample came from an Illumina HiSeq 2500. In-frame beta chains were kept once TCRdb had trimmed the public reads at Q25 with fastp and called clones with MiXCR. Each record represents a unique CDR3 protein, reported with the most common genes and DNA among its rows. The sample table contains some 390,000 distinct CDR3 sequences; only one count was recorded for approximately 5.7% of them. About 15% of the sample goes to the ten largest clones. The source material was PBMCs, sampled 5 days after the yellow fever booster vaccination. These TCRs come from a man aged 25-40 years who received the YFV17D yellow fever vaccine.

The sample holds a few counts of this clonotype. This chain links TRBV6-5 with TRBJ1-2; the D is unclear. The CDR3 covers 15 residues. Trimming removed 2 bases at V and 0 bases at J, with 10 bases between. Per the germline V gene, CDR1 is MNHEY and CDR2 is SVGAGI. The CDR3 sequence: CASSYAYRANYGYTF. In DNA form, the CDR3 reads TGTGCCAGCAGTTACGCCTATCGGGCTAACTATGGCTACACCTTC.

This CDR3 is CASSMGQGAYNSPLHF. The CDR3 nucleotides are TGCGCCAGCAGCATGGGACAGGGGGCCTATAATTCACCCCTCCACTTT. J is TRBJ1-6 and V is TRBV5-1, with TRBD1 identical over 11 bases. The CDR3 runs to 16 residues. The V gene's germline CDR1 is SGHRS and CDR2 YFSETQ. The junction had 2 bases not matched to a gene; V was cut back by 4 bases and J by 2 bases.

CDR3 DNA: TGCGCCAGCAGCTTGCCCCTACTAGCGGGAGGAAGGAGCACCGGGGAGCTGTTTTTT. It specifies CASSLPLLAGGRSTGELFF. The rearrangement links TRBV5-1 to TRBJ2-2; 12 bases map to TRBD2. V dropped 1 base and J dropped 4; count of bases not matched to a gene: 11. There are 19 residues in the CDR3. The germline gives CDR1 SGHRS, CDR2 YFSETQ.

Worth noting for this clonotype: This is likely a read error, given that the CDR3 carries no conserved phenylalanine or tryptophan at its end. The DNA is left out, because the CDR3 cannot be placed on it with certainty; the CDR3 is given as TCRdb lists it. The chain links TRBV20-1 to TRBJ2-4; no DNA check was done on the table's D call, TRBD2. Germline V gives CDR1 DFQATT, CDR2 SNEGSKA (reference sequence). Counting both end residues, the CDR3 totals 13 amino acids. CDR3 sequence: CSARGPLGHSVLG.

This clonotype was found many times. The CDR3 coding sequence is TGTGCCATCAGTGAGCACTACGCGAACACCGGGGAGCTGTTTTTT. It specifies CAISEHYANTGELFF. The genes are TRBV10-3 and TRBJ2-2; no clear D gene. V was clipped by 2 bases and J by 0 bases, with 7 bases between them. This CDR3 spans 15 amino acids. Germline V gives CDR1 ENHRY, CDR2 SYGVKD.

Many counts were recorded for this clonotype. The V and J genes are TRBV20-1 and TRBJ2-2; maybe TRBD2 (5 bases). The germline V and J ends were trimmed by 7 bases and 2 bases, with 11 bases remaining between them. The CDR3 spans 13 residues. Germline V gives CDR1 DFQATT, CDR2 SNEGSKA (reference sequence). The CDR3 DNA reads TGCAGTGGGGCGCCGGGAAACACCGGGGAGCTGTTTTTT. It codes for CSGAPGNTGELFF.

The chain is built from TRBV5-4 and TRBJ2-1; 8 bases line up with TRBD1. V was clipped by 7 bases and J by 0 bases; unmatched bases: 15. CDR3 size: 18 residues. Germline V gene data show CDR1 as SGHNT and CDR2 as YYREEE (reference sequence). CDR3 sequence (DNA): TGTGCCAGCCGCAATGGGATAAGGGACAGGAGCTCCTACAATGAGCAGTTCTTC. It encodes CASRNGIRDRSSYNEQFF. The variable domain in full, with the rest retrieved from reference TRBV5-4 and TRBJ2-1, is ETGVTQSPTHLIKTRGQQVTLRCSSQSGHNTVSWYQQALGQGPQFIFQYYREEENGRGNFPPRFSGLQFPNYSSELNVNALELDDSALYLCASRNGIRDRSSYNEQFFGPGTRLTVL.

The table lists this clonotype with a few counts. This chain uses TRBV4-3 with TRBJ2-7, with 12 bases lining up with TRBD2. The CDR3 is 17 residues long. V trimming: 4 bases; J trimming: 4 bases; junction bases outside the gene matches: 11. From germline, CDR1 is LGHNA and CDR2 YSLEER. The CDR3 DNA sequence: TGCGCCAGCAGCCGGTCGACTAGCGGGAGCGTAAGATACGAGCAGTACTTC. Translated: CASSRSTSGSVRYEQYF.

Ten or more counts support this clonotype. The chain couples TRBV7-2 to TRBJ2-7, with D hard to call. Trimming pared 2 bases from V and 6 bases from J, leaving 8 bases between. Germline CDR1 SGHTA, CDR2 FQGNSA. This CDR3 is built from 12 residues. CDR3 sequence reads: CASSLSVAEQYF. The CDR3 DNA is TGTGCCAGCAGCTTAAGCGTGGCCGAGCAGTACTTC.

The CDR3 here is CASSLSVGTLQETQYF. The CDR3 region has the DNA TGTGCCAGCAGCTTATCGGTAGGAACACTACAAGAGACCCAGTACTTC. The chain recombines TRBV7-2 with TRBJ2-5; no clear D gene. Trimming cost V 2 bases and J 2 bases, with 15 bases left between them. Germline-derived CDR1 and CDR2 are SGHTA and FQGNSA. There are 16 residues in the CDR3.

This clonotype has at least ten counts. The V call is TRBV2, the J call TRBJ2-5; 9 bases line up with TRBD1. Germline loops: CDR1 SNHLY, CDR2 FYNNEI. The CDR3 runs 14 residues. V shed 4 bases, J shed 5 bases, and the junction held 5 bases outside the gene matches. The CDR3 here is CASSVDRGGETQYF. Written as DNA, the CDR3 is TGTGCCAGCAGTGTGGACAGGGGAGGTGAGACCCAGTACTTC.

The sample holds many counts of this clonotype. The chain is built from TRBV20-1 and TRBJ2-3, with D possibly being TRBD1 or TRBD2 (5 bases each). CDR3 length: 15 residues. Germline V gives CDR1 DFQATT, CDR2 SNEGSKA (reference sequence). The V and J ends lost 5 bases and 0 bases respectively, with 15 bases between them. CDR3 amino acids: CSALSRGPSTDTQYF. Here the CDR3 DNA reads TGCAGTGCTCTGAGTCGGGGCCCTAGCACAGATACGCAGTATTTT.

There are a few counts of this clonotype. The chain employs TRBV20-1 and TRBJ2-4; 11 bases are a match to TRBD2. Losses at the gene ends were 0 bases for V and 0 bases for J; bases not matched to a gene: 13. CDR3 length: 20 residues. CDR1 is DFQATT, CDR2 SNEGSKA, per germline (reference sequence). The CDR3 DNA is TGCAGTGCTAGAGATGCGGGCCTAGCGGGAGGTCGGTTAGCCAAAAACATTCAGTACTTC. Amino acid sequence: CSARDAGLAGGRLAKNIQYF.

This clonotype has ten or more counts. The genes are TRBV3-1 and TRBJ1-5; D ambiguous. Deletions cut 4 bases from V and 7 bases from J, with 14 bases between. Germline-derived CDR1 and CDR2 are LGHDT and YNNKEL (reference sequence). This CDR3 has 14 amino acids. The CDR3 reads CASSPNYGRQPQHF. The CDR3 DNA reads as TGTGCCAGCAGCCCCAACTACGGCAGACAGCCCCAGCATTTT.

This clonotype was counted at least ten times. The J gene is TRBJ1-2, the V gene TRBV5-1; D not resolved. The V end was cut by 4 bases, the J end by 0 bases, with 7 bases between. This CDR3 is 13 amino acids long. Per germline, CDR1 SGHRS and CDR2 YFSETQ. The chain's CDR3 is CASSRAPNYGYTF. CDR3 sequence (DNA): TGCGCCAGCAGCCGGGCCCCTAACTATGGCTACACCTTC.

The chain recombines TRBV20-1 with TRBJ2-2; 8 bases are shared with TRBD2. The CDR3 is 17 residues long. The V and J ends lost 2 bases and 1 base, in that order; junction bases with no gene match: 9. The V gene's germline CDR1 is DFQATT and CDR2 SNEGSKA (reference sequence). CDR3 DNA: TGCAGTGCTAGATCCGGGAGGGCGCTACAGAACACCGGGGAGCTGTTTTTT. Translated, it gives CSARSGRALQNTGELFF.

The J gene is TRBJ2-5, the V gene TRBV30; tentative D call: TRBD2 (6 bases). This CDR3 region has 14 residues. Trimming stripped 7 bases from V and 5 bases from J, with 20 bases between. CDR1 is GTSNPN, CDR2 SVGIG, per germline (reference sequence). The chain's CDR3 is CASTREPAAETQYF. CDR3 nucleotides: TGTGCCTCGACCCGGGAGCCCGCCGCCGAGACCCAGTACTTC.

There are a few counts of this clonotype. The rearrangement joins TRBV9 to TRBJ2-2, with 7 bases identical to TRBD2. The CDR3 covers 16 residues. Germline V gene sequence: CDR1 SGDLS, CDR2 YYNGEE. V was clipped by 3 bases and J by 3 bases; unmatched bases: 8. Here the CDR3 reads CASSAPGGWDTGELFF. The CDR3 DNA reads as TGTGCCAGCAGCGCCCCGGGGGGTTGGGACACCGGGGAGCTGTTTTTT.

This clonotype came up many times. The V gene is TRBV4-1, the J gene TRBJ1-1; 8 nucleotides agree with TRBD1. Germline CDR1 reads MGHRA; CDR2 reads YSYEKL. Trimming at V came to 4 bases and at J to 4 bases, leaving 8 bases not matched to a gene. There are 15 residues in the CDR3. The chain's CDR3 is CASSLGQGAGTEAFF. In DNA form, the CDR3 reads TGCGCCAGCAGCCTCGGACAGGGAGCGGGCACTGAAGCTTTCTTT.

This clonotype was found once. The chain couples TRBV20-1 to TRBJ2-3; TRBD2 aligns across 7 bases. This CDR3 is 15 amino acids long. Germline loops: CDR1 DFQATT, CDR2 SNEGSKA (reference sequence). Losses at the gene ends were 6 bases for V and 3 bases for J; bases not matched to a gene: 12. This CDR3 is CSARTGLEGTDTQYF. Written as DNA, the CDR3 is TGCAGTGCCCGCACCGGACTAGAGGGGACAGATACGCAGTATTTT.

The V and J genes are TRBV29-1 and TRBJ2-7, with D perhaps TRBD1 or TRBD2 (5 bases each). The V end lost 2 bases, the J end lost 5 bases, and 10 bases lay between the germline ends. Germline CDR1 reads SQVTM; CDR2 reads ANQGSEA. This CDR3 has 12 amino acids. Here the CDR3 DNA reads TGCAGCGTTGAATCGGGACGTAACGAGCAGTACTTC. Translated, it gives CSVESGRNEQYF.

This clonotype was recorded at least ten times. This CDR3 is CASSTSGIRYEQYF. The CDR3 DNA follows: TGTGCCAGCAGCACTAGCGGGATTCGCTACGAGCAGTACTTC. The V call is TRBV5-4, the J call TRBJ2-7; 10 bases align to TRBD2. The V segment lost 4 bases and the J segment 3 bases; nucleotides outside the gene matches: 4. Per germline, CDR1 SGHNT and CDR2 YYREEE (reference sequence). The CDR3 sequence is 14 residues long.

This clonotype was seen more than once but under ten times. CDR3 sequence: CATSAVSTDTQYF. For the CDR3, the DNA is TGTGCCACCAGTGCGGTGAGCACAGATACGCAGTATTTT. The chain employs TRBV24-1 and TRBJ2-3; D uncertain. CDR1 is KGHDR, CDR2 SFDVKD, per germline. The CDR3 has 13 amino acids. Deletions cut 5 bases from V and 0 bases from J, with 5 bases between.

The chain employs TRBV9 and TRBJ2-5; 9 bases agree with TRBD2. Germline V gene sequence: CDR1 SGDLS, CDR2 YYNGEE. The V gene end was trimmed by 0 bases and the J gene end by 4 bases; junction bases not matched to a gene: 4. This CDR3 spans 15 amino acids. CDR3 region: CASSVGGAGGETQYF. The CDR3 DNA reads TGTGCCAGCAGCGTAGGTGGAGCGGGAGGAGAGACCCAGTACTTC.

The rearrangement links TRBV27 to TRBJ1-2; D is uncertain. CDR1 and CDR2 (germline): MNHEY, SMNVEV (reference sequence). This CDR3 spans 13 amino acids. V was clipped by 6 bases and J by 2 bases, with 10 bases between them. CDR3 protein: CASRTTKNYGYTF. In DNA form, the CDR3 reads TGTGCCAGCAGAACGACGAAAAACTATGGCTACACCTTC.

This clonotype was counted many times. This sequence joins TRBV11-2 and TRBJ2-5; D is unresolved. V gave up 5 bases and J gave up 0 bases, with 16 bases separating them. Germline CDR1 is SGHAT and CDR2 is FQNNGV. This CDR3 has 16 amino acids. CDR3 coding DNA: TGTGCCAGCAGCCCAAGTTCCACGGTGTACCAAGAGACCCAGTACTTC. It encodes CASSPSSTVYQETQYF.

There are many counts of this clonotype. The V and J genes are TRBV27 and TRBJ2-7; D possibly matches TRBD1 or TRBD2 (5 bases each). The CDR3 has 13 residues. Germline assignment: CDR1 MNHEY and CDR2 SMNVEV (reference sequence). The DNA of the CDR3 is TGTGCGTCAAGTCGGGCGGTGGGGGAACGGCAGTACTTC. Protein: CASSRAVGERQYF.

The chain is built from TRBV16 and TRBJ1-1; tentative D call: TRBD1 (5 bases). Deletions cut 0 bases from V and 7 bases from J, with 12 bases between. The length of the CDR3 is 14 residues. CDR1 is KGHSY, CDR2 FQNENV, per germline. The CDR3 protein is CASSQSGTGGEAFF. Written as DNA, the CDR3 is TGTGCCAGCAGCCAATCAGGGACGGGGGGTGAAGCTTTCTTT.

This clonotype was seen ten or more times. The chain is built from TRBV12-3 or TRBV12-4 and TRBJ2-1; 11 positions agree with TRBD2. This CDR3 region has 15 residues. V gave up 3 bases and J gave up 5 bases; unmatched junction bases: 3. This chain's CDR3 is CASSFTSGSNNEQFF. In DNA, the CDR3 is TGTGCCAGCAGTTTTACTAGCGGGAGCAACAATGAGCAGTTCTTC.

This clonotype turned up a few times. J is TRBJ2-1 and V is TRBV7-9; D gene ambiguous. CDR1 and CDR2 (germline): SEHNR, FQNEAQ (reference sequence). Trimming cost V 5 bases and J 9 bases, with 5 bases left between them. This CDR3 is 10 amino acids long. The CDR3 loop is CASSSTEQFF. The CDR3 nucleotides are TGTGCCAGCAGCAGCACTGAGCAGTTCTTC.

The chain joins TRBV6-4 to TRBJ2-2; D tentatively reads TRBD1 or TRBD2 (6 bases each). V was cut by 6 bases and J by 4 bases, with 12 bases left in between. The germline CDR1 and CDR2 sequences are MRHNA and SNTAGT. The CDR3 loop spans 14 amino acids. The CDR3 DNA sequence: TGTGCCAGCAGACTACAGGGAGGCACCGGGGAGCTGTTTTTT. Protein sequence: CASRLQGGTGELFF.